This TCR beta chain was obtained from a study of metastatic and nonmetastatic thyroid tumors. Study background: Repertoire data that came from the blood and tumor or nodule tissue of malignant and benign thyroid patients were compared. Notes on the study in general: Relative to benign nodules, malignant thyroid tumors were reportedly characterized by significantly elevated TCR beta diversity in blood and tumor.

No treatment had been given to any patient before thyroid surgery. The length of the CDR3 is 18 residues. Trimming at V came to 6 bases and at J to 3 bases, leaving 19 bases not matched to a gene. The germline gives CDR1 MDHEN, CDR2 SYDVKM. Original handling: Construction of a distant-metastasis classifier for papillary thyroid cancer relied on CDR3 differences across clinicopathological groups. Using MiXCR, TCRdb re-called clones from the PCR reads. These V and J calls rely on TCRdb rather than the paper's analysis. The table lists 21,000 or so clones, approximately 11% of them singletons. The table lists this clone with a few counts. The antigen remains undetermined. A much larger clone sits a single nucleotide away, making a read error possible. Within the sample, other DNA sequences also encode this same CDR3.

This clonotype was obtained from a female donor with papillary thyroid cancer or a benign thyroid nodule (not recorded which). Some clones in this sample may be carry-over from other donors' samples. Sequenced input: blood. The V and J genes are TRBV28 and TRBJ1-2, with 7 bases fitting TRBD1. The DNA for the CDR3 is TGTGCCAGCAGACCAGACAGGGTTCTCTCCCCCTTTGACTATGGCTACACCTTC. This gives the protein CASRPDRVLSPFDYGYTF.